Below are 24 T cell receptor beta chains sequenced from a single sample in a study of early stage breast cancer tumors. Assay: immunoSEQ multiplex PCR; the TCRdb copy retains only in-frame clones and omits some. The table has about 53,000 clones, under 95% seen once. The sequenced material came from blood. Receptors were obtained from an older person with breast cancer.

This chain joins TRBV25-1 and TRBJ2-7; TRBD2 is a possible D gene (6 bases). The CDR3 length is 14 residues. Germline CDR1 MGHDK, CDR2 SYGVNS. V was clipped by 1 base and J by 6 bases, with 13 bases between them. The CDR3 bases are TGTGCCAGCAGTGAATTAGCGGCTAGCGCCGAGCAGTACTTC. This gives the protein CASSELAASAEQYF.

CDR3 loop: CASSADRGLLNTEAFF. DNA for the CDR3: TGCGCCAGCAGCGCGGACAGGGGGCTCTTGAACACTGAAGCTTTCTTT. V usage is TRBV5-1 and J usage is TRBJ1-1, with 11 bases fitting TRBD1. CDR1 SGHRS and CDR2 YFSETQ come from the germline V gene. With V trimmed by 4 bases and J by 0 bases, 5 bases remained unmatched. This CDR3 comprises 16 residues. Supplemented by reference TRBV5-1 and TRBJ1-1, the full variable domain reads KAGVTQTPRYLIKTRGQQVTLSCSPISGHRSVSWYQQTPGQGLQFLFEYFSETQRNKGNFPGRFSGRQFSNSRSEMNVSTLELGDSALYLCASSADRGLLNTEAFFGQGTRLTVV.

The table lists this clone with a count of one. The chain carries TRBV7-6 and TRBJ1-2; D gene uncertain. The CDR3 covers 14 residues. Trimming stripped 3 bases from V and 1 base from J, with 9 bases between. Germline V gene sequence: CDR1 SGHVS, CDR2 FNYEAQ. CDR3 loop: CASSLGGDNYGYTF. The CDR3 DNA reads as TGTGCCAGCAGCTTGGGCGGGGATAACTATGGCTACACCTTC.

The table lists this clone with a few counts. This rearrangement joins TRBV5-1 to TRBJ1-1, with 10 bases that match TRBD1. This CDR3 contains 16 residues. Germline CDR1 is SGHRS and CDR2 is YFSETQ. V lost 4 bases and J lost 3; bases outside the gene matches: 9. The chain's CDR3 is CASSPGQGGADTEAFF. CDR3 sequence (DNA): TGCGCCAGCAGCCCCGGACAGGGGGGGGCGGACACTGAAGCTTTCTTT.

The chain couples TRBV19 to TRBJ1-4; D remains unclear. V was clipped by 7 bases and J by 7 bases, with 13 bases between them. CDR3 length: 13 residues. Germline CDR1 and CDR2: LNHDA and SQIVND (reference sequence). The CDR3 region has the DNA TGTGCCAGTAACGGCCCCTCAGGTGAAAAACTGTTTTTT. Protein product: CASNGPSGEKLFF.

The rearrangement uses TRBV11-2 and TRBJ2-7; possible D gene TRBD2, 6 bases. Per the germline V gene, CDR1 is SGHAT and CDR2 is FQNNGV. V was cut by 3 bases and J by 2 bases, with 14 bases left in between. CDR3 length: 15 residues. The CDR3 sequence is CASSLEGLLTYEQYF. In nucleotides, the CDR3 is TGTGCCAGCAGCTTGGAGGGACTGTTGACCTACGAGCAGTACTTC.

The chain combines TRBV6-6 with TRBJ2-7; TRBD1 is a possible D gene (5 bases). Germline CDR1 MNHNY, CDR2 SVGAGI (reference sequence). The CDR3 has 13 residues. V dropped 5 bases and J dropped 3 bases, with 11 bases sitting between them. CDR3 amino acids: CASSLGVGYEQYF. The CDR3 bases are TGTGCCAGCAGTCTAGGGGTCGGCTACGAGCAGTACTTC.

The chain employs TRBV5-1 and TRBJ1-1; D is unclear. Germline CDR1 reads SGHRS; CDR2 reads YFSETQ. V was shortened by 4 bases and J by 4 bases, with 17 bases between the two germline ends. The CDR3 has 15 residues. The CDR3 reads CASSPLEGMVTEAFF. As DNA, the CDR3 is TGCGCCAGCAGCCCCCTGGAGGGTATGGTCACTGAAGCTTTCTTT.

The chain recombines TRBV6-5 with TRBJ1-2; 7 nucleotides align to TRBD1. J lost 7 bases, V lost 6 bases, and 8 bases had no gene match. The CDR3 runs 13 residues. Germline assignment: CDR1 MNHEY and CDR2 SVGAGI. The CDR3 nucleotides read TGTGCCAGCAGCCCAGGGGGTTGGGGTGGCTACACCTTC. Translated, it gives CASSPGGWGGYTF.

The count of this clone is one. V usage is TRBV7-3 and J usage is TRBJ2-6; 7 positions agree with TRBD1. The CDR3 totals 16 residues. J gave up 0 bases and V 10 bases, and 9 bases lay outside the gene matches. Germline values: CDR1 SGHTA, CDR2 FQGTGA. The DNA for the CDR3 is TGTGCCACCTCGACAGGGAGCGCCTCTGGGGCCAACGTCCTGACTTTC. As protein: CATSTGSASGANVLTF.

This sequence joins TRBV5-5 and TRBJ2-6; D perhaps matches TRBD1 (5 bases). In germline, CDR1 is SGHKS, CDR2 YYEKEE (reference sequence). Trimming shortened V by 4 bases and J by 0 bases, and 11 bases separated the two germline ends. The CDR3 sequence is 16 residues long. The CDR3 region has the DNA TGTGCCAGCAGCGCCCTCCAGGGCTCTGGGGCCAACGTCCTGACTTTC. Amino acid sequence: CASSALQGSGANVLTF.

The chain joins TRBV19 to TRBJ2-5; tentative D call: TRBD2 (6 bases). Trimming pared 6 bases from V and 1 base from J, leaving 15 bases between. There are 15 residues in the CDR3. Germline CDR1 LNHDA, CDR2 SQIVND (reference sequence). The CDR3 sequence is CASRAGTGAQETQYF. CDR3 nucleotide sequence: TGTGCCAGTAGGGCCGGGACTGGCGCCCAAGAGACCCAGTACTTC.

This chain links TRBV4-1 with TRBJ2-3; 8 bases align to TRBD1. The CDR3 runs to 16 residues. Germline CDR1 MGHRA, CDR2 YSYEKL. Unmatched junction bases numbered 3, after V lost 0 bases and J lost 1 base. For the CDR3, the DNA is TGCGCCAGCAGCCAAGATCCGGGACAGGGCACAGATACGCAGTATTTT. It codes for CASSQDPGQGTDTQYF.

The chain recombines TRBV5-8 with TRBJ1-2; TRBD1 agrees at 7 bases. CDR1 and CDR2 from the germline V gene are SGHTS and YDEGEE. J gave up 7 bases and V 5 bases, and 2 bases lay outside the gene matches. The CDR3 covers 11 residues. The chain's CDR3 is CASRRGPGYTF. The CDR3 DNA sequence: TGTGCCAGCAGGAGGGGGCCTGGCTACACCTTC.

The genes are TRBV19 and TRBJ2-3; possible D gene TRBD2, 5 bases. Germline lookup yields CDR1 LNHDA and CDR2 SQIVND (reference sequence). The CDR3 spans 15 residues. With 6 bases removed from V and 0 bases from J, the gap between germline ends came to 13 bases. Here the CDR3 DNA reads TGTGCCAGTAGGCAAGGGCTAGCTAGCACAGATACGCAGTATTTT. It codes for CASRQGLASTDTQYF.

CDR3 nucleotide sequence: TGTGCCAGCAGTTCACCCCAGCTCCGGACAGGTCGGGGGTCTGGGGCCAACGTCCTGACTTTC. Amino acid sequence: CASSSPQLRTGRGSGANVLTF. The J gene is TRBJ2-6, the V gene TRBV28, with a tentative D call TRBD1 (7 bases). Germline V gives CDR1 MDHEN, CDR2 SYDVKM. The CDR3 is made up of 21 amino acids. Trimming shortened V by 4 bases and J by 1 base, and 26 bases separated the two germline ends.

This chain joins TRBV6-1 and TRBJ2-7; 8 bases map to TRBD1. The trim removed 0 bases at V and 4 bases at J, leaving 5 bases unmatched. Germline values: CDR1 MNHNS, CDR2 SASEGT. The CDR3 loop spans 15 amino acids. This CDR3 reads CASSEAARGLYEQYF. In DNA, the CDR3 is TGTGCCAGCAGTGAAGCGGCCAGGGGGCTGTACGAGCAGTACTTC.

The chain is built from TRBV7-2 and TRBJ2-5; D is unresolved. The germline V and J ends were trimmed by 3 bases and 4 bases, with 9 bases remaining between them. Germline lookup yields CDR1 SGHTA and CDR2 FQGNSA. This CDR3 is built from 13 residues. CDR3 region: CASSFYYGETQYF. CDR3 DNA: TGTGCCAGCAGCTTTTACTACGGAGAGACCCAGTACTTC.

The V gene is TRBV11-2, the J gene TRBJ1-1, with D possibly matching TRBD1 (5 bases). Trimming shortened V by 0 bases and J by 3 bases, and 11 bases separated the two germline ends. CDR1 SGHAT and CDR2 FQNNGV come from the germline V gene. The CDR3 loop spans 15 amino acids. The CDR3 loop is CASSLDSGFDTEAFF. As DNA, the CDR3 is TGTGCCAGCAGCTTAGATTCAGGGTTCGACACTGAAGCTTTCTTT.

This rearrangement joins TRBV4-1 to TRBJ1-5; TRBD1 might be the D (6 bases). Trimming took off 6 bases at V and 4 bases at J, with 13 bases between the two ends. The CDR3 covers 14 residues. The germline CDR1 and CDR2 sequences are MGHRA and YSYEKL. This CDR3 is CASSFTGTNQPQHF. CDR3 DNA sequence: TGCGCCAGCAGTTTTACAGGGACGAATCAGCCCCAGCATTTT.

The rearrangement links TRBV4-3 to TRBJ1-5; no clear D gene. V lost 0 bases and J 4 bases, leaving 4 bases between the germline ends. Germline V gene data show CDR1 as LGHNA and CDR2 as YSLEER. The CDR3 contains 13 residues. CDR3 residues: CASSQDLNQPQHF. As DNA, the CDR3 is TGCGCCAGCAGCCAAGACCTAAATCAGCCCCAGCATTTT.

This clone was seen only a few times. The V gene is TRBV6-5, the J gene TRBJ2-3; D ambiguous. Deletions cut 5 bases from V and 6 bases from J, with 6 bases between. The CDR3 loop spans 11 amino acids. Germline V lookup: CDR1 MNHEY, CDR2 SVGAGI. As DNA, the CDR3 is TGTGCCAGCAGTCACGGGGATACGCAGTATTTT. Residues: CASSHGDTQYF.

The rearrangement links TRBV30 to TRBJ2-7; D ambiguous. The CDR3 loop spans 11 amino acids. The ends were cut back, 2 bases at V and 3 bases at J, with 5 bases in the middle. Germline loops: CDR1 GTSNPN, CDR2 SVGIG (reference sequence). This CDR3 is CAWSSNYEQYF. CDR3 nucleotides: TGTGCCTGGAGTAGCAACTACGAGCAGTACTTC.

V usage is TRBV5-1 and J usage is TRBJ2-1; 8 bases fit TRBD2. Looked up from germline, CDR1 is SGHRS and CDR2 is YFSETQ. Losses at the gene ends were 3 bases for V and 9 bases for J; bases not matched to a gene: 8. The CDR3 loop spans 14 amino acids. CDR3 bases: TGCGCCAGCAGCTCGGACGGGACTAGACTTGAGCAGTTCTTC. Protein: CASSSDGTRLEQFF.